Listed below are T cell receptor beta chains from one sample, sequenced in a study of T cells after yellow fever vaccination. TCRdb analysed the 5' RACE reads with MiXCR anew, one entry per CDR3 protein. The sample shows more than 75,000 distinct CDR3 sequences, 8.9% of them seen only once. The starting material was CD8+ T cells not binding an NS4B(214-222) dextramer, sorted from PBMCs, obtained approximately 15 days after the first yellow fever vaccination. The receptors here all came from a man between 18 and 29 years old who received the YFV17D yellow fever vaccine. CDR3s include the opening cysteine and the closing phenylalanine or tryptophan. Each record gives: J gene, V gene, clone size, D gene, CDR3 DNA, CDR3 protein. A D gene is named only where the DNA matches it firmly. The listing skips clone size in some rows; elsewhere it reads once, few, many or a size class.

>TRBJ2-2|TRBV4-1|-|TRBD2
TGCGCCAGCAGCCTTCATCCGTTCAGTAGCGGGGGGGCCGGAACCGGGGAGCTGTTTTTT
CASSLHPFSSGGAGTGELFF
>TRBJ2-1|TRBV4-1|-|-
TGCGCCAGCAGCCAAGTATCCGGGAATGAGCAGTTCTTC
CASSQVSGNEQFF
>TRBJ1-2|TRBV10-3|many|-
TGTGCCATCAGTGAGTCGAGCGGGGGAAGAAACTATGGCTACACCTTC
CAISESSGGRNYGYTF
>TRBJ2-5|TRBV28|few|-
TGTGCCAGCAGCGCTCCGGGACGGAGACAAGAGACCCAGTACTTC
CASSAPGRRQETQYF
>TRBJ2-1|TRBV5-4|-|TRBD2
TGTGCCAGCAGCTTCGGGACTATAGATGAGCAGTTCTTC
CASSFGTIDEQFF
>TRBJ1-1|TRBV14|-|TRBD1
TGTGCCAGCAGCCTATACAGGGGCACTGAAGCTTTCTTT
CASSLYRGTEAFF
>TRBJ2-7|TRBV7-6|few|-
TGTGCCAGCAGCTTAGTTGCGGACTCTCCCCTCTACGAGCAGTACTTC
CASSLVADSPLYEQYF
>TRBJ2-3|TRBV7-2|many|TRBD2
TGTGCCAGCAGCTTTAGCCTAGCGGGGGAGGCGGCAGATACGCAGTATTTT
CASSFSLAGEAADTQYF
>TRBJ1-2|TRBV29-1|few|-
TGCAGCGCCCGAGGTGGGAGAGCTAACTATGGCTACACCTTC
CSARGGRANYGYTF
>TRBJ2-1|TRBV6-4|few|TRBD1
TGTGCCAGCAGTGACGTACCGGGACAGGGCGATGAGCAGTTCTTC
CASSDVPGQGDEQFF
>TRBJ2-3|TRBV27|few|-
TGTGCCAGCAGTTACACAGAAAGCACAGATACGCAGTATTTT
CASSYTESTDTQYF
>TRBJ2-3|TRBV5-1|many|TRBD1
TGCGCCAGCAGCTCGGGACAGGGGGCTTTGGATACGCAGTATTTT
CASSSGQGALDTQYF
>TRBJ2-3|TRBV11-2|-|-
TGTGCCATCAGCTTTGGTCAGGTATTTCGACAGCGCACAGATACGCAGTATTTT
CAISFGQVFRQRTDTQYF
>TRBJ1-1|TRBV19|few|-
TGTGCCAGTAGTTCGGCCAGAGCGAGCACTGAAGCTTTCTTT
CASSSARASTEAFF
>TRBJ2-7|TRBV3-1|few|-
TGTGCCAGCAGCCAACGCCCGGGATTTTACGAGCAGTACTTC
CASSQRPGFYEQYF
>TRBJ1-2|TRBV2|-|-
TGTGCCACCCAGGGGAACTATGGCTACACCTTC
CATQGNYGYTF
>TRBJ1-2|TRBV19|-|TRBD1
TGTGCCACGACAGGGGGCTTTGGCTACACCTTC
CATTGGFGYTF
>TRBJ2-4|TRBV5-6|few|-
TGTGCCAGCAGCCGTTTCGGGGTAGCCAAAAACATTCAGTACTTC
CASSRFGVAKNIQYF
>TRBJ2-3|TRBV11-1|-|TRBD1
TGTGCCAGCAGCCCAGGGGGAAACTCGAGACGGAGCACAGATACGCAGTATTTT
CASSPGGNSRRSTDTQYF
>TRBJ2-3|TRBV5-6|few|TRBD1
TGTGCCAGCAGCTTGTGGGACAGGGGACCCGCGGATACGCAGTATTTT
CASSLWDRGPADTQYF
>TRBJ1-4|TRBV12-3/TRBV12-4|few|-
TGTGCCAGCAGTCCGGGCGAGACTCCGGCGGGTGAAAAACTGTTTTTT
CASSPGETPAGEKLFF
>TRBJ1-5|TRBV20-1|few|TRBD1
TGCAGTGCTAGAGATCGGAGACAGGGAGAGAGGGGCAATCAGCCCCAGCATTTT
CSARDRRQGERGNQPQHF
>TRBJ2-3|TRBV6-4|-|TRBD2
TGTGCCAGCAGTGCTAGCGGGGGGTCTGGAGATACGCAGTATTTT
CASSASGGSGDTQYF
>TRBJ2-3|TRBV5-1|few|TRBD2
TGCGCCAGTAGTCAAAGCGGGGGCCCCACAGATACGCAGTATTTT
CASSQSGGPTDTQYF
>TRBJ1-1|TRBV7-9|-|-
TGTGCCAGCAGCCCCGGAGGATCAGGGACTGAAGCTTTCTTT
CASSPGGSGTEAFF
>TRBJ1-5|TRBV6-2/TRBV6-3|-|-
TGTGCCAGCAGGGAAAGGAGCAATCAGCCCCAGCATTTT
CASRERSNQPQHF
>TRBJ1-5|TRBV15|-|-
TGTGCCACCAGCAGAGATCGGGGGGGGAGCAATCAGCCCCAGCATTTT
CATSRDRGGSNQPQHF
>TRBJ2-7|TRBV15|-|TRBD1
TGTGCCACCAGCAGAGATGACCCCCTGGCAGGGGGCACCTACGAGCAGTACTTC
CATSRDDPLAGGTYEQYF
>TRBJ2-7|TRBV27|few|-
TGTGCCAGCAGTTCTTCACAGATCTACGAGCAGTACTTC
CASSSSQIYEQYF
>TRBJ1-1|TRBV7-9|many|-
TGTGCCAGCAGCCCCTCGAACACTGAAGCTTTCTTT
CASSPSNTEAFF
>TRBJ2-2|TRBV2|many|-
TGTGCCAGCCTATCAATGGGGCAGGGGGGATACACCGGGGAGCTGTTTTTT
CASLSMGQGGYTGELFF
>TRBJ2-5|TRBV6-5|-|-
TGTGCCAGCAGTTACCTTGACGGGGCCCCCATTTGGACCCAGTACTTC
CASSYLDGAPIWTQYF
>TRBJ2-7|TRBV5-1|few|-
TGCGCCAGCAGCCAAGAGGGGGACACCTACGAGCAGTACTTC
CASSQEGDTYEQYF
>TRBJ2-7|TRBV5-5|many|-
TGTGCCAGCAGCTTGGACTACGAGCAGTACTTC
CASSLDYEQYF
>TRBJ1-2|TRBV6-1|-|-
TGTGCCAGCAGTGCCGCTAGGCAGCTTAACTATGGCTACACCTTC
CASSAARQLNYGYTF
>TRBJ2-2|TRBV6-1|few|-
TGTGCCAGCAGTCGAGGACAGAGAGACACCGGGGAGCTGTTTTTT
CASSRGQRDTGELFF
>TRBJ1-2|TRBV28|-|-
TGTGCCAGCAAGGGTGGCGGGTCGAGGGGTGGCTACACCTTC
CASKGGGSRGGYTF
>TRBJ1-2|TRBV12-3/TRBV12-4|-|-
TGTGCCAGCAGTTTAGCGCGAGAGGTATATAACTATGGCTACACCTTC
CASSLAREVYNYGYTF
>TRBJ2-3|TRBV20-1|few|-
TGCAGTGCTAGAGGGCCAGATACGCAGTATTTT
CSARGPDTQYF
>TRBJ1-2|TRBV30|few|-
TGTGCCTGGAGCAAGGAAACTTCATATGGCTACACCTTC
CAWSKETSYGYTF
>TRBJ1-1|TRBV4-1|-|-
TGCGCCAGCAGCCAAGAGGACATTTATCAGGGTGAAGCTTTCTTT
CASSQEDIYQGEAFF
>TRBJ2-1|TRBV6-2/TRBV6-3|few|TRBD2
TGTGCCAGCAGTTACAGCGGGGGGGCCTTGAATGAGCAGTTCTTC
CASSYSGGALNEQFF
>TRBJ2-5|TRBV7-9|few|-
TGTGCCAGCAGCCCCCCGGGACAAGAGACCCAGTACTTC
CASSPPGQETQYF
>TRBJ1-5|TRBV4-3|few|-
TGCGCCAGCAGCCAAGTGGCAGGGCGTCAGCCCCAGCATTTT
CASSQVAGRQPQHF
>TRBJ2-1|TRBV24-1|few|-
TGTGCCACCAGTGATTTTCGACAGCGCGAGCAGTTCTTC
CATSDFRQREQFF
>TRBJ2-6|TRBV4-3|few|-
TGCGCCAGCAGCCAATCTCAGGGGATGCTCACTGGGGCCAACGTCCTGACTTTC
CASSQSQGMLTGANVLTF
>TRBJ2-7|TRBV29-1|many|-
TGCAGCGTTGGGACTTCAAGGGTCTACGAGCAGTACTTC
CSVGTSRVYEQYF
>TRBJ1-5|TRBV7-9|-|TRBD1
TGTGCCAGCACAGGGGGAGATTACAATCAGCCCCAGCATTTT
CASTGGDYNQPQHF
>TRBJ1-2|TRBV4-2|-|-
TGTGCCAGCAGCCCAGGGGTGTTAAACTATGGCTACACCTTC
CASSPGVLNYGYTF
>TRBJ2-7|TRBV7-6|few|-
TGTGCCAGCAGCTCATCGTATAGCGGGGACAGTCCCTACGAGCAGTACTTC
CASSSSYSGDSPYEQYF
>TRBJ2-1|TRBV20-1|-|TRBD1
TGCAGTGCCCTCGGGGACAGGTCGGCAAATGAGCAGTTCTTC
CSALGDRSANEQFF
>TRBJ2-7|TRBV30|-|-
TGTGCCTGGAGTTGGGTCGGATACGAGCAGTACTTC
CAWSWVGYEQYF
>TRBJ2-5|TRBV5-6|few|TRBD1
TGTGCCAGCAGCTTGGACGGGACAGTCCAAGAGACCCAGTACTTC
CASSLDGTVQETQYF
>TRBJ1-1|TRBV6-2/TRBV6-3|-|-
TGTGCCAGCAAGCTGAGCAGGGGCACAGGTGAAGCTTTCTTT
CASKLSRGTGEAFF